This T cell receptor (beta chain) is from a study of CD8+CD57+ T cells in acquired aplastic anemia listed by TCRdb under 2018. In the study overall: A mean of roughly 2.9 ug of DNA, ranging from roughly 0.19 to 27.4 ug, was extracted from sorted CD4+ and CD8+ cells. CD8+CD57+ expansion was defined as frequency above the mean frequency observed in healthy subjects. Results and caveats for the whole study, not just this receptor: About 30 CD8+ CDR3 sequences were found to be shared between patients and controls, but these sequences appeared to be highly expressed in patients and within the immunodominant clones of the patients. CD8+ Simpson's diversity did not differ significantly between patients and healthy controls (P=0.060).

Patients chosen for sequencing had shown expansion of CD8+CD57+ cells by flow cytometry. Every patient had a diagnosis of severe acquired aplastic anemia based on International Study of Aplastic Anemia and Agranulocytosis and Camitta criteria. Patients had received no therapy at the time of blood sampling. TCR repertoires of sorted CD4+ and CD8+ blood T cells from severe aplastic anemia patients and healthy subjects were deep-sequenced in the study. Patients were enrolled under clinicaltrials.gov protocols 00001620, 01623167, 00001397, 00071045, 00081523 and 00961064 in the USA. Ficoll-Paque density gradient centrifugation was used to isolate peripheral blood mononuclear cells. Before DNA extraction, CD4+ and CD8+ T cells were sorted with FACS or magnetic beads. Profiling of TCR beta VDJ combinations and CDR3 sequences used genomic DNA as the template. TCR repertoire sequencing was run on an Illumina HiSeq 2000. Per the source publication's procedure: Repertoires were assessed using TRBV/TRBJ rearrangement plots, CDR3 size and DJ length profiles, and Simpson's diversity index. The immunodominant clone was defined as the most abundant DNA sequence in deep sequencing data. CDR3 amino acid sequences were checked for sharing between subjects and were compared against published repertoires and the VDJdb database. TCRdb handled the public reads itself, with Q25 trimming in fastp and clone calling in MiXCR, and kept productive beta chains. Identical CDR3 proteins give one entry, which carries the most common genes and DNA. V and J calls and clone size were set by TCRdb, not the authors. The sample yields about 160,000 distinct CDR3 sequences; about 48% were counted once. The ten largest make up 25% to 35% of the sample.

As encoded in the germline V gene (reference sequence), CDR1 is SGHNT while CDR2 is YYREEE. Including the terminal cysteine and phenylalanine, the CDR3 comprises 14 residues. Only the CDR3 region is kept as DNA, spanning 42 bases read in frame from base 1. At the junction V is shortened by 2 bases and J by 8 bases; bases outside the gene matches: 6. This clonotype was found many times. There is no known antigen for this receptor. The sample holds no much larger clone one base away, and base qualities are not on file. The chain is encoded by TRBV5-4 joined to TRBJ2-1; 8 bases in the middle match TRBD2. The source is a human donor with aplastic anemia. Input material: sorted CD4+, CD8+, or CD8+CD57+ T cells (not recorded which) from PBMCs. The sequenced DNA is TGTGCCAGCAGCTTAGCGGGAGCTGGGGATGAGCAGTTCTTC. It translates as CASSLAGAGDEQFF. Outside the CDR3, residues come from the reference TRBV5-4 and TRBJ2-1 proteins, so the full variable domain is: ETGVTQSPTHLIKTRGQQVTLRCSSQSGHNTVSWYQQALGQGPQFIFQYYREEENGRGNFPPRFSGLQFPNYSSELNVNALELDDSALYLCASSLAGAGDEQFFGPGTRLTVL.